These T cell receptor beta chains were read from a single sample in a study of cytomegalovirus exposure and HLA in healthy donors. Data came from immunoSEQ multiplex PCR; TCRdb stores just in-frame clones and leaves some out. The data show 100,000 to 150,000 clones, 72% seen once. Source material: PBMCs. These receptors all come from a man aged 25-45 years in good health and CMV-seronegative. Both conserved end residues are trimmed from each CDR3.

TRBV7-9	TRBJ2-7	ASSSLEGQGFEQY
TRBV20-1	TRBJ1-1	SARDREEAF
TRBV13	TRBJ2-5	ASSPPSRETQY
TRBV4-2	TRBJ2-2	ASSPGGNTGELF
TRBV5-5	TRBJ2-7	ASSSGVGSFYEQY
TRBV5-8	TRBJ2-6	ASSQDGGAGANVLT
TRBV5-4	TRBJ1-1	ASSFGQAPEAF
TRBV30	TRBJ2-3	AWTPSGGTDTQY
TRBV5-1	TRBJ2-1	ASSFGQGAMNEQF
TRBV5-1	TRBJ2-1	ASQGLADYNEQF
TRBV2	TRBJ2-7	ASSVFASSYEQY
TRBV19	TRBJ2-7	ASSIGPSGTYEQY
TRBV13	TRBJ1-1	ASSLGEGTQMAEAF
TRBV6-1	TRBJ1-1	ASLTRTENTEAF
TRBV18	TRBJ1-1	ASSPLQGAEYTEAF
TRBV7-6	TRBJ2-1	ASRDTYNEQF
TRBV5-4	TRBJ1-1	ASSGPRDTEAF
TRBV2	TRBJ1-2	ASEIGGDYGYT
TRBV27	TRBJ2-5	AGSLSTLAGGPETQY
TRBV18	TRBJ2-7	ASSQGFGDEQY
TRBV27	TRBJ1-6	ASGLSLGTGISPLH
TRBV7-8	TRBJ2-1	ASSQAHRENPYNEQF
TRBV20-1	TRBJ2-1	SATDNEQF
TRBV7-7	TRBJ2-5	ASSLQGLPQETQY